The 27 T cell receptor beta chains reported below all come from one sample, sequenced in a study of cytomegalovirus exposure and HLA in healthy donors. The PCR employed 60 Vbeta primers together with 13 Jbeta primers. Method: immunoSEQ multiplex PCR; TCRdb's copy keeps in-frame clones and lacks some. Seen here are 170,000 or so clones, approximately 80% observed once, and the top ten hold 1.6%. The sequencing input was PBMCs. These receptors were obtained from a woman aged 25-40 years in good health and CMV-seronegative.

V usage is TRBV9 and J usage is TRBJ2-1; TRBD2 aligns across 11 bases. V was clipped by 0 bases and J by 9 bases; unmatched bases: 8. This CDR3 contains 16 residues. The germline V gene has CDR1 SGDLS and CDR2 YYNGEE. CDR3 loop: CASSVAGSGRAIEQFF. CDR3 in DNA: TGTGCCAGCAGCGTAGCAGGTAGCGGGAGGGCCATTGAGCAGTTCTTC.

This chain connects TRBV18 to TRBJ1-1; D is unclear. Per germline, CDR1 KGHSH and CDR2 LQKENI. Trimming took off 2 bases at V and 0 bases at J, with 16 bases between the two ends. The CDR3 sequence is 17 residues long. The CDR3 here is CASSPSLARTLNTEAFF. CDR3 sequence (DNA): TGTGCCAGCTCACCATCTCTGGCAAGAACCCTGAACACTGAAGCTTTCTTT.

The J gene is TRBJ2-7, the V gene TRBV27; D is unclear. CDR1 is MNHEY, CDR2 SMNVEV, per germline (reference sequence). This CDR3 is built from 15 residues. Trimming cost V 3 bases and J 0 bases, with 12 bases left between them. CDR3 amino acids: CASSLKRLASYEQYF. The CDR3 nucleotides are TGTGCCAGCAGTTTGAAAAGGTTAGCCTCCTACGAGCAGTACTTC.

V usage is TRBV7-2 and J usage is TRBJ2-5, with D possibly being TRBD2 (6 bases). The CDR3 runs 17 residues. Germline V gene sequence: CDR1 SGHTA, CDR2 FQGNSA. V was shortened by 0 bases and J by 2 bases, with 16 bases between the two germline ends. CDR3 amino acids: CASSLAFGRGLQETQYF. CDR3 DNA: TGTGCCAGCAGCTTAGCCTTTGGTCGGGGACTGCAAGAGACCCAGTACTTC. Together with reference TRBV7-2 and TRBJ2-5, the CDR3 gives the full variable domain: GAGVSQSPSNKVTEKGKDVELRCDPISGHTALYWYRQSLGQGLEFLIYFQGNSAPDKSGLPSDRFSAERTGGSVSTLTIQRTQQEDSAVYLCASSLAFGRGLQETQYFGPGTRLLVL.

The gene calls are TRBV13 and TRBJ2-2, with TRBD2 identical over 11 bases. V lost 4 bases and J lost 4; bases outside the gene matches: 5. The germline V gene encodes CDR1 PRHDT and CDR2 FYEKMQ (reference sequence). This CDR3 spans 16 amino acids. CDR3 sequence: CASSWRTSGRTGELFF. DNA of the CDR3: TGTGCCAGCAGCTGGAGGACTAGCGGGCGCACCGGGGAGCTGTTTTTT.

This clone occurred once. V gene TRBV2 combines with J gene TRBJ2-3, with 14 bases aligning to TRBD2. Germline CDR1 is SNHLY and CDR2 is FYNNEI. The CDR3 covers 16 residues. Trimming removed 6 bases from V and 1 base from J; junction bases left unmatched: 3. For the CDR3, the DNA is TGTGCCAGCAGCCCGGGACTAGCGGGAGGCACAGATACGCAGTATTTT. It is translated as CASSPGLAGGTDTQYF.

The chain carries TRBV29-1 and TRBJ2-3; 12 bases agree with TRBD2. The ends lost 5 bases at V and 6 bases at J; junction bases unmatched: 15. The CDR3 totals 17 residues. Germline loops: CDR1 SQVTM, CDR2 ANQGSEA. The CDR3 DNA follows: TGCAGCGTTAAGAGACTAGCGGGAGTCTCGCCCCCCGATACGCAGTATTTT. Translating it yields CSVKRLAGVSPPDTQYF.

The chain joins TRBV6-1 to TRBJ1-5; the match to TRBD1 covers 7 bases. The CDR3 loop spans 17 amino acids. CDR1 is MNHNS, CDR2 SASEGT, per germline. With V trimmed by 3 bases and J by 3 bases, 11 bases remained unmatched. The CDR3 sequence: CASSEGQRVAINQPQHF. The DNA of the CDR3 is TGTGCCAGCAGTGAGGGACAGAGAGTAGCTATCAATCAGCCCCAGCATTTT.

The chain combines TRBV11-2 with TRBJ2-7; D perhaps matches TRBD1 (5 bases). Germline values: CDR1 SGHAT, CDR2 FQNNGV. The CDR3 has 12 residues. Trimming pared 6 bases from V and 5 bases from J, leaving 11 bases between. This CDR3 is CASRFWGHEQYF. As DNA, the CDR3 is TGTGCCAGCAGGTTCTGGGGCCACGAGCAGTACTTC.

The chain couples TRBV6-5 to TRBJ1-2, with D perhaps TRBD1 (6 bases). The CDR3 is made up of 15 amino acids. CDR1 MNHEY and CDR2 SVGAGI come from the germline V gene. V dropped 6 bases and J dropped 4 bases, with 18 bases sitting between them. CDR3 residues: CASRGDGGVSYGYTF. For the CDR3, the DNA is TGTGCCAGCAGAGGGGATGGGGGCGTCAGCTATGGCTACACCTTC.

V usage is TRBV9 and J usage is TRBJ2-3, with a weak D call TRBD2 (6 bases). Between the trimmed V and J ends, which lost 0 bases and 0 bases, there was a span of 8 bases. The length of the CDR3 is 15 residues. Germline values: CDR1 SGDLS, CDR2 YYNGEE. Here the CDR3 reads CASSVGRGSTDTQYF. CDR3 nucleotides: TGTGCCAGCAGCGTAGGACGGGGGAGCACAGATACGCAGTATTTT.

The chain uses TRBV4-1 and TRBJ2-4; tentatively, D is TRBD1 (5 bases). V lost 2 bases, J lost 7 bases, and 12 bases lay in between. Looked up from germline, CDR1 is MGHRA and CDR2 is YSYEKL. The CDR3 totals 14 residues. CDR3 DNA: TGCGCCAGCAGCCAAAACTACCCAGGGAACATTCAGTACTTC. Protein: CASSQNYPGNIQYF.

This chain joins TRBV7-8 and TRBJ1-1, with D possibly matching TRBD1 (5 bases). V was pared by 2 bases and J by 4 bases, with 17 bases between. In germline, CDR1 is SGHVS, CDR2 FQNEAQ. The CDR3 loop spans 16 amino acids. The CDR3 here is CASSLIQARQGTEAFF. The CDR3 nucleotides are TGTGCCAGCAGCTTAATACAGGCTAGGCAGGGCACTGAAGCTTTCTTT. Full variable domain (outside the CDR3, taken from reference TRBV7-8 and TRBJ1-1): GAGVSQSPRYKVAKRGQDVALRCDPISGHVSLFWYQQALGQGPEFLTYFQNEAQLDKSGLPSDRFFAERPEGSVSTLKIQRTQQEDSAVYLCASSLIQARQGTEAFFGQGTRLTVV.

The chain is built from TRBV6-7 and TRBJ2-7; D possibly corresponds to TRBD2 (5 bases). TRBV6-7 falls under the ORF class, with uncertain function. V was shortened by 6 bases and J by 2 bases, with 14 bases between the two germline ends. The CDR3 is 14 amino acids. The chain's CDR3 is CASSHAGSPYEQYF. CDR3 bases: TGTGCCAGCAGCCACGCGGGTAGCCCCTACGAGCAGTACTTC.

Remarks on this clone: The junction and the germline gene differ at one end; a read error may be behind it. V is TRBV7-7 and J is TRBJ2-1; 9 bases are a match to TRBD2. This CDR3 comprises 15 residues. Germline V gives CDR1 SSHAT, CDR2 FNYEAQ (reference sequence). The CDR3 DNA follows: TGTGCTAGCAGCTTACATGGCGGGGGGGCGGTTGAGCAGTTCTTC. It codes for CASSLHGGGAVEQFF.

The rearrangement uses TRBV9 and TRBJ2-2, with TRBD2 matching 11 bases. Germline assignment: CDR1 SGDLS and CDR2 YYNGEE. The CDR3 runs 16 residues. J gave up 6 bases and V 0 bases, and 4 bases lay outside the gene matches. CDR3 sequence: CASSVVLAGGSGELFF. In DNA form, the CDR3 reads TGTGCCAGCAGCGTAGTGCTAGCGGGAGGTTCCGGGGAGCTGTTTTTT.

This clone was observed a few times. The chain links TRBV9 to TRBJ2-2; 7 bases line up with TRBD2. The CDR3 covers 16 residues. CDR1 is SGDLS and CDR2 is YYNGEE in the germline V gene. Unmatched junction bases numbered 10, after V lost 3 bases and J lost 5 bases. The CDR3: CASSDTGGTITGELFF. The CDR3 nucleotides are TGTGCCAGCAGCGACACGGGGGGAACCATTACCGGGGAGCTGTTTTTT.

The J gene is TRBJ2-1, the V gene TRBV27; 14 positions agree with TRBD2. Losses at the gene ends were 6 bases for V and 9 bases for J; bases not matched to a gene: 7. Germline CDR1 is MNHEY and CDR2 is SMNVEV (reference sequence). The CDR3 totals 15 residues. The CDR3 nucleotides are TGTGCCAGCAGACTGACTAGCGGGAGGGCTATTGAGCAGTTCTTC. Protein: CASRLTSGRAIEQFF.

The chain recombines TRBV5-1 with TRBJ2-1; D might be TRBD1 (6 bases). Germline assignment: CDR1 SGHRS and CDR2 YFSETQ. CDR3 length: 15 residues. With 4 bases removed from V and 2 bases from J, the gap between germline ends came to 13 bases. In nucleotides, the CDR3 is TGCGCCAGCAGCCAACAGGGATATCCCTACAATGAGCAGTTCTTC. Its translation: CASSQQGYPYNEQFF.

Turning to this clone: One end of the junction fails to match germline, which may point to a read error. The CDR3 loop is CSSRRGTANEKLFF. CDR3 coding DNA: TGTTCCAGCAGACGAGGGACAGCTAATGAAAAACTGTTTTTT. This chain joins TRBV7-9 and TRBJ1-4, with 7 bases identical to TRBD1. The CDR3 covers 14 residues. Germline V gene lookup returns CDR1 SEHNR and CDR2 FQNEAQ (reference sequence).

Only a few counts were recorded for this clone. The genes are TRBV10-3 and TRBJ2-4; no firm D call. The germline V gene encodes CDR1 ENHRY and CDR2 SYGVKD. Trimming took 11 bases from V and 0 from J, leaving 8 bases between them. The CDR3 totals 12 residues. This CDR3 reads CALILAKNIQYF. For the CDR3, the DNA is TGTGCCCTTATACTAGCCAAAAACATTCAGTACTTC.

The CDR3 region has the DNA TGTGCCACCAGCAGAGATTCGCGGGGGAGAGGCGCGTCGGAGCAGTTCTTC. This gives the protein CATSRDSRGRGASEQFF. V and J are TRBV15 and TRBJ2-1; TRBD2 matches at 7 bases. V shed 0 bases, J shed 10 bases, and the junction held 15 bases outside the gene matches. The CDR3 extends over 17 amino acids. CDR1 is LNHNV, CDR2 YYDKDF, per germline (reference sequence).

This clone has a single count. The DNA of the CDR3 is TGTGCCAGCACCCCCGGGACAGGGGTTGGAAACACCATATATTTT. It translates to CASTPGTGVGNTIYF. The chain combines TRBV7-9 with TRBJ1-3; 10 positions match TRBD1. Germline CDR1 reads SEHNR; CDR2 reads FQNEAQ (reference sequence). V was pared by 7 bases and J by 3 bases, with 6 bases of the junction left unmatched. CDR3 length: 15 residues.

The chain is built from TRBV6-1 and TRBJ1-2; D unclear. Germline CDR1 MNHNS, CDR2 SASEGT. V shed 4 bases and J shed 5 bases, with 17 bases lying between them. CDR3 length: 15 amino acids. The CDR3 DNA is TGTGCCAGCAGTGCGGGTTGGCAGTCTACGTATGGCTACACCTTC. Protein sequence: CASSAGWQSTYGYTF.

The count of this clone is one. The chain combines TRBV4-1 with TRBJ1-4; TRBD1 is a possible D gene (6 bases). The CDR3 loop spans 18 amino acids. The germline V gene encodes CDR1 MGHRA and CDR2 YSYEKL. The ends were cut back, 1 base at V and 0 bases at J, with 15 bases in the middle. The CDR3 spells CASSQARGAGATNEKLFF. CDR3 DNA: TGCGCCAGCAGCCAAGCTCGGGGGGCAGGGGCAACTAATGAAAAACTGTTTTTT.

The gene calls are TRBV28 and TRBJ1-2, with D tentatively TRBD1 (6 bases). V was cut by 4 bases and J by 5 bases, with 20 bases left in between. The CDR3 has 16 residues. Germline values: CDR1 MDHEN, CDR2 SYDVKM. In DNA, the CDR3 is TGTGCCAGCAGTTCCCCAGGGCTGGACAGCAAGTATGGCTACACCTTC. Amino acid sequence: CASSSPGLDSKYGYTF.

The chain uses TRBV5-6 and TRBJ2-1, with D possibly being TRBD2 (6 bases). CDR1 and CDR2 (germline): SGHDT, YYEEEE. This CDR3 comprises 12 residues. With 5 bases removed from V and 9 bases from J, the gap between germline ends came to 12 bases. In nucleotides, the CDR3 is TGTGCCAGCAGTCGGCGAGCGGGTGAGCAGTTCTTC. This codes for CASSRRAGEQFF.